This note documents a single T cell receptor beta chain sequence. Original processing notes: Estimation of nucleated cell counts relied on the amplification of reference gene primers. Here immunoSEQ multiplex PCR was the method, and the copy in TCRdb shows in-frame clones only, minus some. V and J calls plus clone size are reproduced from that table; the DNA served to infer D and trimming. Of about 220,000 clones listed, roughly 90% are singletons. Deletions cut 2 bases from V and 5 bases from J, with 13 bases between. Germline V gene sequence: CDR1 SGHKS, CDR2 YYEKEE (reference sequence). This CDR3 comprises 14 residues. This sample was taken from a study of blood T cell repertoires in COVID-19. Overall study: Both acute and convalescent COVID-19 samples were obtained from the United States, Italy and Spain. Sources were T cells, B-cell-depleted T cells, or PBMCs; the material itself was cDNA or gDNA.

V gene TRBV5-5 combines with J gene TRBJ2-5, with a tentative D call TRBD2 (5 bases). The specimen was peripheral blood. The receptor was derived from a man in his forties with active or convalescent COVID-19. CDR3 in amino acids: CASSFGLAGETQYF. CDR3 nucleotide sequence: TGTGCCAGCAGCTTTGGACTGGCCGGGGAGACCCAGTACTTC.